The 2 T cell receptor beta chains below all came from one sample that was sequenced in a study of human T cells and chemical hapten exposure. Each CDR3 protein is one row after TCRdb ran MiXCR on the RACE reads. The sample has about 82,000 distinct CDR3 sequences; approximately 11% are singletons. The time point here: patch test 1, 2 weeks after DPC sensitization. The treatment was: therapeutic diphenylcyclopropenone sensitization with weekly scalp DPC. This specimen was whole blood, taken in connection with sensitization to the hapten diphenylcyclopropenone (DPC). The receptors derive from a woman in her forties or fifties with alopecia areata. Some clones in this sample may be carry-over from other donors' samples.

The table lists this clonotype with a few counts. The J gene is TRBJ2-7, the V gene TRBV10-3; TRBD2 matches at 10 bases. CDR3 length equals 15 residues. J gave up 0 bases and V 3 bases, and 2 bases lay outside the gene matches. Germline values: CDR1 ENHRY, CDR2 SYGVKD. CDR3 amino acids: CAISDSGGSSYEQYF. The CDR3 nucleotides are TGTGCCATCAGTGATAGCGGGGGGAGCTCCTACGAGCAGTACTTC.

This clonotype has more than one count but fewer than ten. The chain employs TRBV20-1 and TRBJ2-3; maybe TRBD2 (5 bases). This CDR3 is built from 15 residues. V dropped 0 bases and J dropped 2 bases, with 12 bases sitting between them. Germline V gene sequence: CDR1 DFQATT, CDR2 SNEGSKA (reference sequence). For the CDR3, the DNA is TGCAGTGCTAGAGATCCGGCTAGCTACACAGATACGCAGTATTTT. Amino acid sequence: CSARDPASYTDTQYF.